The present TCR beta chain was sequenced within a study of blood T cells in healthy people across ages. General study points: Relative to aged donors, long-lived donors carried more naive CD4+ cells and displayed higher diversity.

The CDR3 runs to 15 residues. Trimming removed 5 bases from V and 5 bases from J; junction bases left unmatched: 12. Germline lookup yields CDR1 SQVTM and CDR2 ANQGSEA. The authors ran a second PCR of about 7 to 12 cycles using a sample-barcoded 5' primer and a J-beta primer mix. Each cDNA molecule was tagged by a template-switch adaptor with 12 random nucleotides. One entry per CDR3 protein results from TCRdb running MiXCR on the 5' RACE reads. The data show about 970,000 distinct CDR3 sequences, roughly 50% seen once. In regard to this clonotype: Antigen: not known.

The source of this sequence is a woman in her sixties in good health. The sample taken for sequencing was blood. The chain is built from TRBV29-1 and TRBJ2-1, with 7 bases that match TRBD2. The CDR3 reads CSVHLRDYLNNEQFF. As DNA, the CDR3 is TGCAGCGTTCATTTGCGGGACTACTTAAACAATGAGCAGTTCTTC.